This T cell receptor beta chain appears in the sequencing data of a study of blood T cell repertoires in COVID-19. About the study: COVID-19 samples from acute and convalescent phases originated in the United States, Italy and Spain.

Donors of Cohort 3 who recovered were those that had two negative PCRs, clearance, or symptom resolution. The CDR3 sequence is 13 residues long. CDR1 is SGHRS and CDR2 is YFSETQ in the germline V gene. The V gene end was trimmed by 3 bases and the J gene end by 7 bases; junction bases not matched to a gene: 3. In the source study's methods: Amplification of reference gene primers provided the estimated nucleated cell counts. TCRdb's copy holds only in-frame clones and misses some; the assay was immunoSEQ multiplex PCR. V and J calls and clone size are those listed in that table; D and trimming were worked out from the DNA. The table includes some 300,000 clones, approximately 89% detected once.

The TCR comes from a woman in her twenties or thirties who had recovered from COVID-19. The chain combines TRBV5-1 with TRBJ1-2; TRBD1 agrees at 10 bases. Sequencing was performed on PBMCs or T cells enriched from blood (not recorded which). DNA for the CDR3: TGCGCCAGCAGCTCCAGGGACAGGGGTGGCTACACCTTC. As protein: CASSSRDRGGYTF.